Shown below are 14 T cell receptor beta chains from a single sample sequenced in a study of regulatory T cells in long-lasting Graves disease. Stated time point: persistent/refractory GD, antithyroid drugs over 5 years with positive TRAb. Generation of the TCR library employed RNA extracted from PBMCs. Sequencing libraries for TCR beta were prepared with iRepertoire HTBI primers and Arm-PCR of CDR3 regions. TCRdb processed the multiplex PCR reads anew with MiXCR; each CDR3 protein has one entry. The sample lists around 400,000 distinct CDR3 sequences; 20% to 30% were seen once. The sample was peripheral blood mononuclear cells (PBMCs), taken when the disease was refractory, from a patient treated with antithyroid drugs. These receptors originate from a female donor with Graves disease.

This clonotype was picked up many times. The genes are TRBV7-8 and TRBJ1-1; D unclear. V shed 5 bases and J shed 6 bases, with 10 bases lying between them. The length of the CDR3 is 12 residues. The V gene's germline CDR1 is SGHVS and CDR2 FQNEAQ. Here the CDR3 DNA reads TGTGCCAGCAGCAAGGATGGGGCTGAAGCTTTCTTT. Its protein is CASSKDGAEAFF.

As for this clonotype: Being one base from a much bigger clone, this may be a read error. The rearrangement links TRBV28 to TRBJ1-2, with D tentatively TRBD1 (6 bases). Per germline, CDR1 MDHEN and CDR2 SYDVKM. This CDR3 is built from 15 residues. CDR3 sequence: CAGSLAGTLNYGYTF. For the CDR3, the DNA is TGTGCCGGCAGTTTAGCCGGGACACTTAACTATGGCTACACCTTC.

The chain links TRBV19 to TRBJ1-5; 10 bases fit TRBD1. The CDR3 consists of 18 residues. From germline, CDR1 is LNHDA and CDR2 SQIVND (reference sequence). V was clipped by 4 bases and J by 1 base; unmatched bases: 10. The CDR3 is CASSNRDRGSQSNQPQHF. DNA of the CDR3: TGTGCCAGTAGTAACCGGGACAGGGGATCGCAAAGCAATCAGCCCCAGCATTTT.

The gene calls are TRBV12-3 or TRBV12-4 and TRBJ2-2; tentatively, D is TRBD2 (5 bases). The CDR3 loop spans 12 amino acids. V dropped 3 bases and J dropped 13 bases, with 12 bases sitting between them. CDR3 bases: TGTGCCAGCAGTTTGCCGGGATCTGGGCTGTTTTTT. Translating it yields CASSLPGSGLFF.

This clonotype has more than one count but fewer than ten. The V gene is TRBV9, the J gene TRBJ1-1; D not resolved. Looked up from germline, CDR1 is SGDLS and CDR2 is YYNGEE. Trimming stripped 5 bases from V and 1 base from J, with 9 bases between. The CDR3 spans 13 residues. The CDR3 region has the DNA TGTGCCAGCAGTGCATCTAGGAACACTGAAGCTTTCTTT. The encoded protein is CASSASRNTEAFF.

The chain couples TRBV3-1 to TRBJ1-5; tentative D call: TRBD1 (6 bases). Trimming took off 2 bases at V and 6 bases at J, with 11 bases between the two ends. The CDR3 has 14 amino acids. Germline assignment: CDR1 LGHDT and CDR2 YNNKEL (reference sequence). The CDR3 sequence is CASSQTGFGQPQHF. The CDR3 DNA sequence: TGTGCCAGCAGCCAAACAGGGTTCGGTCAGCCCCAGCATTTT.

This clonotype has a count of ten or more. DNA for the CDR3: TGTGCCAGCAGTGGGAGTGGACTAGCGGGAATCTACGAGCAGTACTTC. Protein: CASSGSGLAGIYEQYF. The chain uses TRBV2 and TRBJ2-7, with 12 bases lining up with TRBD2. In germline, CDR1 is SNHLY, CDR2 FYNNEI. This CDR3 is 16 amino acids long. V shed 4 bases and J 3 bases; nucleotides not matched to a gene: 7. Filled out from reference TRBV2 and TRBJ2-7, the complete variable domain reads EPEVTQTPSHQVTQMGQEVILRCVPISNHLYFYWYRQILGQKVEFLVSFYNNEISEKSEIFDDQFSVERPDGSNFTLKIRSTKLEDSAMYFCASSGSGLAGIYEQYFGPGTRLTVT.

This clonotype was counted at least ten times. The chain joins TRBV6-5 to TRBJ1-1; D gene ambiguous. The CDR3 has 13 residues. V shed 2 bases and J shed 7 bases, with 11 bases lying between them. In germline, CDR1 is MNHEY, CDR2 SVGAGI. The DNA for the CDR3 is TGTGCCAGCAGTTACCAGAGCGGCGTTGAAGCTTTCTTT. Protein sequence: CASSYQSGVEAFF.

This clonotype turned up a few times. The chain combines TRBV7-2 with TRBJ2-1; D remains unclear. Germline values: CDR1 SGHTA, CDR2 FQGNSA. Trimming cost V 5 bases and J 9 bases, with 11 bases left between them. CDR3 length equals 12 residues. CDR3 bases: TGTGCCAGCAGCCCATTAGCTACTGAGCAGTTCTTC. Its translation: CASSPLATEQFF.

This clonotype showed up many times. The chain recombines TRBV7-2 with TRBJ2-5; TRBD2 matches 9 bases. Germline values: CDR1 SGHTA, CDR2 FQGNSA. The junction had 2 bases not matched to a gene; V was cut back by 3 bases and J by 0 bases. CDR3 length: 15 amino acids. DNA of the CDR3: TGTGCCAGCAGCTTGCGGGAGGGCCACCAAGAGACCCAGTACTTC. Translated: CASSLREGHQETQYF. The full variable domain, rest sourced from reference TRBV7-2 and TRBJ2-5, is GAGVSQSPSNKVTEKGKDVELRCDPISGHTALYWYRQSLGQGLEFLIYFQGNSAPDKSGLPSDRFSAERTGGSVSTLTIQRTQQEDSAVYLCASSLREGHQETQYFGPGTRLLVL.

V and J are TRBV7-9 and TRBJ2-7; D is perhaps TRBD2 (6 bases). The CDR3 totals 15 residues. Germline V gives CDR1 SEHNR, CDR2 FQNEAQ (reference sequence). V lost 7 bases and J 2 bases, leaving 18 bases between the germline ends. CDR3 amino acids: CASTPGAGYTYEQYF. CDR3 DNA sequence: TGTGCCAGCACCCCCGGGGCGGGATATACCTACGAGCAGTACTTC.

A few counts support this clonotype. The rearrangement uses TRBV7-3 and TRBJ2-7; D remains ambiguous. The CDR3 length is 13 residues. Germline CDR1 reads SGHTA; CDR2 reads FQGTGA. V lost 1 base and J lost 4, with 8 bases in between. The CDR3 is CASSLNSGYEQYF. In nucleotides, the CDR3 is TGTGCCAGCAGCTTAAATTCCGGATACGAGCAGTACTTC.

The rearrangement links TRBV10-3 to TRBJ1-5; D not resolved. CDR3 length equals 13 residues. V lost 2 bases and J 6 bases, leaving 8 bases between the germline ends. CDR1 is ENHRY and CDR2 is SYGVKD in the germline V gene. The CDR3 sequence: CAISEATSQPQHF. CDR3 DNA sequence: TGTGCCATCAGTGAGGCGACCAGTCAGCCCCAGCATTTT.

This clonotype was seen a handful of times. J is TRBJ2-7 and V is TRBV30; TRBD1 matches at 7 bases. The CDR3 contains 16 residues. Per germline, CDR1 GTSNPN and CDR2 SVGIG (reference sequence). After removal of 2 bases from V and 3 bases from J, the junction contained 13 bases not matched to a gene. The CDR3 protein is CAWSPKFRGSDYEQYF. The CDR3 nucleotides are TGTGCCTGGAGTCCGAAATTCAGGGGGTCGGACTACGAGCAGTACTTC.